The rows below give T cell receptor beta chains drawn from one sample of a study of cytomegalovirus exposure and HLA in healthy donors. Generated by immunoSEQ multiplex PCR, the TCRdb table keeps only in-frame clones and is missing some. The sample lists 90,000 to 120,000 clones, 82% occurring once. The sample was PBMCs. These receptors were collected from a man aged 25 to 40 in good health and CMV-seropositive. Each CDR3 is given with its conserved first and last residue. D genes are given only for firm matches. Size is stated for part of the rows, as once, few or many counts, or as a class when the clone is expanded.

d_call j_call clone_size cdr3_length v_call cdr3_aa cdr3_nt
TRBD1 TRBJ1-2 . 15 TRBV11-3 CASSPSTGTGYGYTF TGTGCCAGCAGCCCATCCACCGGGACAGGCTATGGCTACACCTTC
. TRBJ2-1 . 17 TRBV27 CASSLSPERTFYNEQFF TGTGCCAGCAGTTTATCGCCAGAAAGAACCTTCTACAATGAGCAGTTCTTC
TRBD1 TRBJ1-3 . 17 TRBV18 CASSPFIDRGTGNTIYF TGTGCCAGCTCACCATTTATCGACAGGGGAACTGGAAACACCATATATTTT
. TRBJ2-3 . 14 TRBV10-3 CATRGGPGTDTQYF TGTGCCACCAGGGGAGGTCCTGGGACCGATACGCAGTATTTT
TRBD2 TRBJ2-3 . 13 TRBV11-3 CASSQAGADTQYF TGTGCCAGCAGCCAAGCGGGGGCAGATACGCAGTATTTT
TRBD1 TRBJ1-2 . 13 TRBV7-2 CASSPDRVYGYTF TGTGCCAGCAGCCCCGACAGGGTCTATGGCTACACCTTC
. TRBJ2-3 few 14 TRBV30 CAWSRGFTTDTQYF TGTGCCTGGAGTAGGGGGTTTACAACAGATACGCAGTATTTT
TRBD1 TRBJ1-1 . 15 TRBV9 CASSAIGQVNTEAFF TGTGCCAGCAGCGCAATTGGACAGGTGAACACTGAAGCTTTCTTT
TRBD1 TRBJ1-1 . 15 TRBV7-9 CASSLVRQGFTEAFF TGTGCCAGCAGCTTAGTACGACAGGGATTCACTGAAGCTTTCTTT
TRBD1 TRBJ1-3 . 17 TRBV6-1 CASSEQGTGSVGNTIYF TGTGCCAGCAGTGAACAAGGGACAGGGTCAGTCGGAAACACCATATATTTT
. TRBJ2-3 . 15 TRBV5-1 CASSLQGLPTDTQYF TGCGCCAGCAGCTTGCAGGGGCTCCCCACAGATACGCAGTATTTT
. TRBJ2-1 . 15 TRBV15 CATSRDGTSYNEQFF TGTGCCACCAGCAGAGACGGGACATCGTACAATGAGCAGTTCTTC
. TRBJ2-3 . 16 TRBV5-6 CASSLAGSLSGDTQYF TGTGCCAGCAGCTTGGCCGGGTCCCTTAGTGGAGATACGCAGTATTTT
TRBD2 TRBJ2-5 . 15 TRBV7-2 CASSLVGGVEETQYF TGTGCCAGCAGCTTAGTTGGGGGGGTGGAAGAGACCCAGTACTTC
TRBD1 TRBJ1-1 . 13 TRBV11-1 CASSPSGGTEAFF TGTGCCAGCAGCCCCTCAGGGGGCACTGAAGCTTTCTTT
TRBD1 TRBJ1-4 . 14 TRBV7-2 CASSLDTGAEKLFF TGTGCCAGCAGCTTAGACACAGGGGCTGAAAAACTGTTTTTT
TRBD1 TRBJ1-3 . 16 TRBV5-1 CASSSGVRGPGNTIYF TGCGCCAGCAGTTCTGGAGTTAGGGGGCCTGGAAACACCATATATTTT
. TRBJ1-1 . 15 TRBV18 CASSPAQWRNTEAFF TGTGCCAGCTCACCAGCCCAATGGAGGAACACTGAAGCTTTCTTT
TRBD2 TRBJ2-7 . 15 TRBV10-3 CAIRDSGSSSYEQYF TGTGCCATCAGGGATAGCGGGTCTAGCTCCTACGAGCAGTACTTC
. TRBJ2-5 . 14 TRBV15 CATSRDRGQETQYF TGTGCCACCAGCAGAGATCGAGGCCAAGAGACCCAGTACTTC
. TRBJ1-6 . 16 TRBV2 CASSWTEPVDDSPLHF TGTGCCAGCAGTTGGACAGAACCGGTTGATGATTCACCCCTCCACTTT
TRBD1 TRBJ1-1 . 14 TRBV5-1 CASSLLQGTTEAFF TGCGCCAGCAGCCTACTACAGGGGACCACTGAAGCTTTCTTT
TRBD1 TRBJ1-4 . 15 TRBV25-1 CASRAPGTGNEKLFF TGTGCCAGCCGAGCCCCCGGGACAGGCAATGAAAAACTGTTTTTT
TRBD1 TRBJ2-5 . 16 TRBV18 CASSPPNTGVGETQYF TGTGCCAGCTCACCACCGAATACAGGGGTTGGAGAGACCCAGTACTTC
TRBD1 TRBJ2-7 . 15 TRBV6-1 CASSEMTGGFYEQYF TGTGCCAGCAGTGAAATGACAGGGGGCTTCTACGAGCAGTACTTC
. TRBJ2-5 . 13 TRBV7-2 CASSASRQETQYF TGTGCCAGCAGCGCTTCTCGGCAAGAGACCCAGTACTTC
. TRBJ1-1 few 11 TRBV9 CASQGHSEAFF TGTGCTTCTCAGGGGCACAGCGAAGCTTTCTTT
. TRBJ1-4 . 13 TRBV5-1 CASSLVAGEKLFF TGCGCCAGCAGCTTGGTGGCGGGGGAAAAACTGTTTTTT